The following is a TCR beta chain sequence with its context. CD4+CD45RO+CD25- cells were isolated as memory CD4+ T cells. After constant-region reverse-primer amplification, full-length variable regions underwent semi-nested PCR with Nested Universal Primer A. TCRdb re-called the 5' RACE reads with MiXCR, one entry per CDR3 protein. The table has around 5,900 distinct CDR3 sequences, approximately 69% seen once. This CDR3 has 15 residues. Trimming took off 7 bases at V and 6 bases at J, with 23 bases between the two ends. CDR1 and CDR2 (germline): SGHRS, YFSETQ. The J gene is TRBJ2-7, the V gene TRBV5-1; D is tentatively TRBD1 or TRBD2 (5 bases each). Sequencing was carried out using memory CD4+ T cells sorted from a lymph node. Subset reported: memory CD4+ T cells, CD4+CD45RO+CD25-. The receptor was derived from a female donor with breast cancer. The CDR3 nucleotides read TGCGCCAGCCGAGACGGGGACGCCGAAGTCCGCGAGCAGTACTTC. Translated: CASRDGDAEVREQYF.